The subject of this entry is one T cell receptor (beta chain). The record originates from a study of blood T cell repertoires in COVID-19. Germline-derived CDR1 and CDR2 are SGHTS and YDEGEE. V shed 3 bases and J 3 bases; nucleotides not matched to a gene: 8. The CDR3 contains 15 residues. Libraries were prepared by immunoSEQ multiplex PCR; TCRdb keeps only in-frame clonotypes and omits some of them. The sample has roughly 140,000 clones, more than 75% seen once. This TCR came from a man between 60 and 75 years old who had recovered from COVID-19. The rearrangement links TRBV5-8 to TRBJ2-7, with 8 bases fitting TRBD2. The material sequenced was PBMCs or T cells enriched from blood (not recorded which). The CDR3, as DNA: TGTGCCAGCAGCTCCTCAGCGGGAGTTTTCTACGAGCAGTACTTC. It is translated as CASSSSAGVFYEQYF.